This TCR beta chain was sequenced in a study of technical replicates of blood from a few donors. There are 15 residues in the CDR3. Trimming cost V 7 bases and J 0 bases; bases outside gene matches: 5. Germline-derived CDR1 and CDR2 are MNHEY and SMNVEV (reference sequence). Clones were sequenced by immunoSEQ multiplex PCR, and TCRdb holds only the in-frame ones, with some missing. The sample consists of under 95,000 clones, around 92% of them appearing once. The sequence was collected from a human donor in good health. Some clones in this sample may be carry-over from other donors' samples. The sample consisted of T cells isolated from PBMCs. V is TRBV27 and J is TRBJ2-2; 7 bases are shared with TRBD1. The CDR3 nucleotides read TGTGCCAGCAAAAACAGGGGCCCGAACACCGGGGAGCTGTTTTTT. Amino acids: CASKNRGPNTGELFF.